There are a few counts of the clone carrying this TCR beta chain. The sample is drawn from a study of regulatory T cells in long-lasting Graves disease. Through Arm-PCR of CDR3 regions and iRepertoire HTBI primers, TCR beta libraries were built. In the authors' workflow: Samples revealed under 65 TRBV and 15 or so TRBJ segments. A single record per CDR3 protein comes from TCRdb applying MiXCR to the multiplex PCR reads. These V and J calls are TCRdb output, not the study's own analysis. The repertoire holds some 250,000 distinct CDR3 sequences, with around 19% as singletons. V lost 3 bases, J lost 5 bases, and 3 bases stayed unmatched. The CDR3 spans 13 residues. CDR1 is LNHDA and CDR2 is SQIVND in the germline V gene (reference sequence). This sample's time point: newly diagnosed GD, antithyroid drugs for less than 3 months. PBMC-extracted RNA yielded the TCR library. A roughly 9-milliliter sample of peripheral blood was drawn into EDTA tubes.

The data were also submitted as part of a second study, on T cells in Graves' hyperthyroidism and ophthalmopathy. That paper states: Blood also showed most of the thyroid clonotypes that were expanded above 0.001.

The starting material was peripheral blood mononuclear cells (PBMCs), obtained at new diagnosis, from a patient treated with antithyroid drugs. The chain uses TRBV19 and TRBJ1-2; 7 bases line up with TRBD1. The receptor was isolated from a woman in her 30s with Graves disease. CDR3 amino acids: CASSMGTAYGYTF. CDR3 DNA sequence: TGTGCCAGTAGTATGGGGACAGCGTATGGCTACACCTTC.